This T cell receptor (beta chain) was profiled in a study of shared clonotypes between healthy human individuals. Germline lookup yields CDR1 SGDLS and CDR2 YYNGEE. Trimming removed 2 bases from V and 2 bases from J; junction bases left unmatched: 1. The CDR3 is 15 residues long. Concerning this clone: Its antigen remains unidentified. Other nucleotide sequences from this sample produce the same CDR3.

Findings and limits, study-wide: Deeper or shallower sequencing was expected to change how clonotypes are shared among donors. Naive subsets tended to show greater estimated richness than memory subsets.

This table comes from immunoSEQ multiplex PCR, and its TCRdb copy is limited to in-frame clones, with some not included. The repertoire has 2.5 million or so clones, around 90% of them found once; the top ten carry around 0.14%. The sequence was collected from a man aged 18 to 35 in good health. This chain uses TRBV9 with TRBJ1-4, with 9 bases that match TRBD1. Sequencing was done on a sample of naive CD4+ T cells sorted from blood. Subset given: CD45RA+ positively selected. For the CDR3, the DNA is TGTGCCAGCAGCGTTGGACAGGGGACTAATGAAAAACTGTTTTTT. Translating it yields CASSVGQGTNEKLFF.